This T cell receptor beta chain was sequenced during a study of beta chain features in type 1 diabetes. Study-wide points: Sampled from patients, naive, central memory and Treg TCRB repertoires appeared more similar than those sampled from healthy donors.

As regards this clone: Antigen unknown.

Every bit of the isolated RNA underwent reverse transcription, so sequencing read expressed TCRB transcripts. The repertoire was sequenced with immunoSEQ multiplex PCR; TCRdb's copy has only in-frame clones and lacks some. Found here are 25,000 or so clones, over 60% of them singletons; the top ten hold 2% to 2.5%. Looked up from germline, CDR1 is KGHSH and CDR2 is LQKENI. This CDR3 contains 13 residues. Between the trimmed V and J ends, which lost 3 bases and 5 bases, there was a span of 11 bases. The clonotype was recovered from a middle-aged woman in good health. The J gene is TRBJ2-7, the V gene TRBV18; D uncertain. Sequenced material: Tregs from blood. DNA for the CDR3: TGTGCCAGCTCACCGCGCGCTCTCCACGAGCAGTACTTC. It specifies CASSPRALHEQYF.